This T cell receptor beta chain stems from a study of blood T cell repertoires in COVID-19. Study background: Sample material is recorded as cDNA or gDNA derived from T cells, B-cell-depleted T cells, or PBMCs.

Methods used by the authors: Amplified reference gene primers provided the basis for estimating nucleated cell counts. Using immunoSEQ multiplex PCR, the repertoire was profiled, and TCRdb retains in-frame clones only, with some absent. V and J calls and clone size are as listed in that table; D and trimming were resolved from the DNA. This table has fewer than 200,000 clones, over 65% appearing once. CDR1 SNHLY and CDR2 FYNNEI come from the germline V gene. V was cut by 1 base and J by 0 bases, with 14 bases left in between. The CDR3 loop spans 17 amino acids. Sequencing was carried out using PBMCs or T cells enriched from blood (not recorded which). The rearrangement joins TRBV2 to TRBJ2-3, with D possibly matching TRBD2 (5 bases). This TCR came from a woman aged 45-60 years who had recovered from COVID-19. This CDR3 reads CASSEEAASPSTDTQYF. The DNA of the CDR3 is TGTGCCAGCAGTGAAGAGGCGGCTAGCCCAAGCACAGATACGCAGTATTTT.